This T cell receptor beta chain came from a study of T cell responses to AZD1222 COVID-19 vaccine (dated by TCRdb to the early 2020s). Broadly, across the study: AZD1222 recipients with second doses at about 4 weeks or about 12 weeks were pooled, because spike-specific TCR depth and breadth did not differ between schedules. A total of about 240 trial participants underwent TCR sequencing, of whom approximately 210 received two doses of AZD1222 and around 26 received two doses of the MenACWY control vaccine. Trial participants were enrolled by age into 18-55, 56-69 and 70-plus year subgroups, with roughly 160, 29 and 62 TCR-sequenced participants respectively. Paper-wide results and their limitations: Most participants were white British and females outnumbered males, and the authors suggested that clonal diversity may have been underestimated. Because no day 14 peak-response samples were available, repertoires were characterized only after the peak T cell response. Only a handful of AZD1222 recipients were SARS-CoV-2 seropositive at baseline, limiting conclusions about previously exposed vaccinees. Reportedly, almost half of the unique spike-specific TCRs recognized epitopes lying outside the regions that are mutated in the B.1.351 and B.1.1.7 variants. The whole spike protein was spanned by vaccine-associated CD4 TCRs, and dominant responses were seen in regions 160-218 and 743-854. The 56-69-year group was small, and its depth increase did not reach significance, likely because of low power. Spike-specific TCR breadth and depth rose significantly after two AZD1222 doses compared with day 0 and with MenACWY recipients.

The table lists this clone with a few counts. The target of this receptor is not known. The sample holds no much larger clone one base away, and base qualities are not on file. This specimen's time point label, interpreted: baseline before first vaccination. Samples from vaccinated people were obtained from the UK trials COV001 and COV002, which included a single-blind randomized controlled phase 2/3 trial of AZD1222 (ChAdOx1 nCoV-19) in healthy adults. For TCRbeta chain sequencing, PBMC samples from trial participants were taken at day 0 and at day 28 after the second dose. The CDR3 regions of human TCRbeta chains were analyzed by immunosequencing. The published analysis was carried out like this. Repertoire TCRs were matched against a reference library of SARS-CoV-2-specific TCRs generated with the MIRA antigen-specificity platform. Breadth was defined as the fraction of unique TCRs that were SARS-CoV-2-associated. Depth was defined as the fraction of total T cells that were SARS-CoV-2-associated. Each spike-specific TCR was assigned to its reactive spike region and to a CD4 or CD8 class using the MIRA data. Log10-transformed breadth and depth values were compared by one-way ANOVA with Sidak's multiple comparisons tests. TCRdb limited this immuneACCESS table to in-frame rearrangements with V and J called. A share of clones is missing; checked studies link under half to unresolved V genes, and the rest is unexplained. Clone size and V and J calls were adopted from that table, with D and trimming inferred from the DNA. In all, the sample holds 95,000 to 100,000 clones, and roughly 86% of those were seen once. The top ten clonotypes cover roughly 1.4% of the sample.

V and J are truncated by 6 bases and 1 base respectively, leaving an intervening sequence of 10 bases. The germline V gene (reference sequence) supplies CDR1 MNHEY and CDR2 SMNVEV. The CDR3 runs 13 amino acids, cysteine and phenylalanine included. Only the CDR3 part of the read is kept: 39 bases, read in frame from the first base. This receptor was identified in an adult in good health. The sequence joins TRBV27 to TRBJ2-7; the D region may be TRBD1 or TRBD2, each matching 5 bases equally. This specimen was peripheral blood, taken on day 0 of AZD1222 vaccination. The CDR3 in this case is CASSLGRSYEQYF. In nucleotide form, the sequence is TGTGCCAGCAGCCTGGGACGGTCCTACGAGCAGTACTTC.